Listed below are T cell receptor beta chains from one sample, sequenced in a study of T cell repertoires in cytomegalovirus infection. For these receptors, no antigen is known. TCRdb re-analysed the reads in MiXCR, keeping a single row per CDR3 protein. The sample lists hundreds of thousands of distinct CDR3 sequences; around 30% were seen once. The source material was cultured PBMCs, sampled from culture after CMV antigen stimulation. The receptors were sampled from a human donor in good health (CMV status not recorded). Some clones in this sample may be carry-over from other donors' samples. Each CDR3 is given with its conserved first and last residue. Rows give clone size only sometimes, using once, few, many, or a class for an expanded clone.

V gene,clone size,J gene,CDR3 protein
TRBV12-3/TRBV12-4,-,TRBJ1-5,CASSSRDGQYSNQPQHF
TRBV3-1,-,TRBJ2-5,CASGPSSGPPSGF
TRBV7-2,-,TRBJ2-1,CASSRSFYNEQFF
TRBV7-2,many,TRBJ2-3,CASSFTGGRTDTQYF
TRBV5-4,-,TRBJ2-7,CASSFGAGGEQYF
TRBV6-1,-,TRBJ1-4,CASSPGTFATNEKLFF
TRBV6-1,-,TRBJ2-3,CASSPRTTTDTQYF
TRBV5-4,-,TRBJ1-1,CASSLWAQGWTEAFF
TRBV27,-,TRBJ2-7,CASSLSMGLPSYEQYF
TRBV7-6,few,TRBJ2-7,CASSPQVLAGSLEQYF
TRBV6-6,-,TRBJ2-7,CASSYQVAAYEQYF
TRBV9,-,TRBJ2-5,CASSVGYAQETQYF
TRBV7-9,-,TRBJ2-1,CASREGLRNEQFF
TRBV7-9,few,TRBJ2-7,CASSLAPVNYEQYF
TRBV7-2,many,TRBJ2-1,CASSLEWAGPYNEQFF
TRBV7-6,many,TRBJ1-1,CASSRRQDGNTEAFF
TRBV7-8,many,TRBJ1-2,CASSLEGTGANYGYTF
TRBV7-9,many,TRBJ2-1,CASRYSGRPQDEQFF
TRBV7-6,few,TRBJ2-2,CASTLSTGTGELFF
TRBV7-2,many,TRBJ2-5,CASSFLAGYQETQYF
TRBV27,-,TRBJ1-3,CATSRDARRNTIYF
TRBV7-2,-,TRBJ2-4,CASSPSRAGLNIQYF
TRBV7-2,-,TRBJ1-2,CASSFPGGAGYGYTF
TRBV11-2,-,TRBJ1-1,CASSLAAGALEAFF
TRBV20-1,-,TRBJ2-7,CSARRVGTGTYEQYF
TRBV30,few,TRBJ1-3,CAWSVLVSGNTIYF